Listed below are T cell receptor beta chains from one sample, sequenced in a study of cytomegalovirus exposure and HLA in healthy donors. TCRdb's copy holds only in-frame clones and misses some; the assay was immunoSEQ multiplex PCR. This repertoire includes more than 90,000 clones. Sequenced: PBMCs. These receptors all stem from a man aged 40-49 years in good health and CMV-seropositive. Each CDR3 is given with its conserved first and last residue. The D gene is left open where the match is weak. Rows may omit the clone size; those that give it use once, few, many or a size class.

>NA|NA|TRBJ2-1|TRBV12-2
TGTGCAAGTCGCAGCCGGGGGGGGCCTAGCGGAGCTTACAATGAGCAGTTCTTC
CASRSRGGPSGAYNEQFF
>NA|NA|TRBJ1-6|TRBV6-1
TGTGCCAGCTGTTTTAGAAATTCACCCCTCCACTTT
CASCFRNSPLHF
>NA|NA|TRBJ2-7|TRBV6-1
TGTGCCAGCAGTGGGAGGGCGGCGGGATACTCCTACGAGCAGTACTTC
CASSGRAAGYSYEQYF
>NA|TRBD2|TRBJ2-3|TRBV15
TGTGCCACCAGCACCCTCGAAGCGGGAGGGGCAGATACGCAGTATTTT
CATSTLEAGGADTQYF
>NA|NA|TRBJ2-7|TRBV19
TGTGCCAGTAGTATAGATGGAGGGGCTCGCTCCTACGAGCAGTACTTC
CASSIDGGARSYEQYF
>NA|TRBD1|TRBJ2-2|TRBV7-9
TGTGCCAGCAGCCTTCGACAGGGGCCTTTGGCCGGGGAGCTGTTTTTT
CASSLRQGPLAGELFF
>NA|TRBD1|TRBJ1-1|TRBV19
TGTGCCAGTAGCCTCGCCGGAGGGACAGGGGATTTCCGGACTGAAGCTTTCTTT
CASSLAGGTGDFRTEAFF
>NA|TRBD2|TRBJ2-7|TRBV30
TGTGCCTGGAGTGAAGGTCTAGCGGGAGTCTACGAGCAGTACTTC
CAWSEGLAGVYEQYF
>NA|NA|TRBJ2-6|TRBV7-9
TGTGCCAGCAGTTTTATTCATCAGGGGTCTGGGGCCAACGTCCTGACTTTC
CASSFIHQGSGANVLTF
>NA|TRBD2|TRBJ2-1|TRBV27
TGTGCCACTCAAAATAGCGGGAGCGATGAGCAGTTCTTC
CATQNSGSDEQFF
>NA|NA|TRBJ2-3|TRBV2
TGTGCCAGCCAACCCCTGCCGGGAGCCGATCGAACAGATACGCAGTATTTT
CASQPLPGADRTDTQYF
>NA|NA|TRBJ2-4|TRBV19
TGTGCCAGTAGTGCGGGGACGGGACCCTCCAACATTCAGTACTTC
CASSAGTGPSNIQYF
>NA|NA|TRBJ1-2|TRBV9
TGTGCCAGCAGCGTAGATCCCCAGGAGGGTGGCTACACCTTC
CASSVDPQEGGYTF
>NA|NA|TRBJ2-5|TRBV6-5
TGTGCCAGCAGTTACGGGCAGGGGCGAGAGACCCAGTACTTC
CASSYGQGRETQYF
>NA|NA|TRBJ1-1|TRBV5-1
TGCGCCAGCAGCTTGGCAGGGTACACTGAAGCTTTCTTT
CASSLAGYTEAFF
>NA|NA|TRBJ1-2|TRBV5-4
TGTGCCAGCAGCTTGGGACAGCCTGATGGCTACACCTTC
CASSLGQPDGYTF
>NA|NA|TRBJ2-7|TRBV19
TGTGCCAGTCAGGGAGCTACAGGGACCTACGAGCAGTACTTC
CASQGATGTYEQYF
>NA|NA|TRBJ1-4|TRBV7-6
TGTGCCAGCAGCTTGGGGCAGTCGGCAAAAAATGAAAAACTGTTTTTT
CASSLGQSAKNEKLFF
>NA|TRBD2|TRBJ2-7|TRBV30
TGTGCCTGGAGTGTATTGTTAGCGGGAGCATACGAGCAGTACTTC
CAWSVLLAGAYEQYF
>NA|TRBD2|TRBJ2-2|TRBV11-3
TGTGGGACCGGGGTGGAGCAAAAAGCGGGAGGGAGGAACACCGGGGAGCTGTTTTTT
CGTGVEQKAGGRNTGELFF
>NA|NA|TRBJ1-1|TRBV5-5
TGTGCCAGCAGCTTGGTCCGGGACTCATTATCGTTGGCTTTCTTT
CASSLVRDSLSLAFF
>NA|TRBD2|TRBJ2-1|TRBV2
TGTGCCAGCAGTGAGGGGACTAGTAAGTTCTTC
CASSEGTSKFF
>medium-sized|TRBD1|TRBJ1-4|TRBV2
TGTGCCAGCAGTGAAATGCGAGGGGGCCACGAAAAACTGTTTTTT
CASSEMRGGHEKLFF
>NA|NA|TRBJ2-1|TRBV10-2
TGCGCCAGCAGTGAATTCCCCCTGGGCGCCCTCTACAATGAGCAGTTCTTC
CASSEFPLGALYNEQFF
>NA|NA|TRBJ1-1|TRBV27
TGTGCCAGCAGTCCAAACGGGGGGTTGAACACTGAAGCTTTCTTT
CASSPNGGLNTEAFF
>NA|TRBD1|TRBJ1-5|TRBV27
TGTGCCAGCAGTGTGGGACAGGCCAATCAGCCCCAGCATTTT
CASSVGQANQPQHF
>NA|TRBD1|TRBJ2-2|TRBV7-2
TGTGCCAGCAGCTTAGTAGTGTCAGGGGGTCGGACCGGGGAGCTGTTTTTT
CASSLVVSGGRTGELFF
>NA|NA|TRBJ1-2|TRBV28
TGTGCCAGCAGCCCCTCGGGACTCCCTGGGGATGGCTACACCTTC
CASSPSGLPGDGYTF
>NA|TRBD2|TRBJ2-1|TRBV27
TGTGCCAGCAGTTTATCGACTAGCGGGATCAATGAGCAGTTCTTC
CASSLSTSGINEQFF
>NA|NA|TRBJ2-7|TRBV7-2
TGTGCCAGCAGCTTGGCCTTAATCTCCTACGAGCAGTACTTC
CASSLALISYEQYF
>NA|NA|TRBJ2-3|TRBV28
TGTGCCAGCAGTTTAGGACTCGGAACGCAGTATTTT
CASSLGLGTQYF
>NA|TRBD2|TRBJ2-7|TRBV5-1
TGCGCCAGCAGCTTGGAGGCGGGACTATACGAGCAGTACTTC
CASSLEAGLYEQYF
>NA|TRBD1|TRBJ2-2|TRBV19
TGTGCCAGTAGTAGACAGGGCGCCGGGGAGCTGTTTTTT
CASSRQGAGELFF
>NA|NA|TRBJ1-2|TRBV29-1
TGCAGCGTTAAGGACTGGTCTGTGGGCTACACCTTC
CSVKDWSVGYTF